Listed below are T cell receptor beta chains from one sample, sequenced in a study of blood T cells in healthy people across ages. TCRdb fed the 5' RACE reads into MiXCR, producing one record per CDR3 protein. Found here are hundreds of thousands of distinct CDR3 sequences, under 45% of them singletons; the top ten hold roughly a fifth. The specimen sequenced was blood. The receptors shown here come from a man aged 55 to 70 in good health. CDR3s leave out the opening cysteine and the closing phenylalanine or tryptophan. Each record gives: V gene, J gene, CDR3 protein.

TRBV5-6	TRBJ2-1	ASSFGQYNEQF
TRBV20-1	TRBJ2-5	SAEPRETQY
TRBV11-2	TRBJ2-5	ASSLSLGGEFGQETQY
TRBV6-4	TRBJ2-7	ASRGLAGAQGEQY
TRBV29-1	TRBJ2-7	SVGPGTGFEQY
TRBV4-1	TRBJ2-7	ASSQGAGYEQY
TRBV9	TRBJ2-1	ASSPRDSSYNEQF
TRBV27	TRBJ2-7	ASSSLGPYNEQY
TRBV20-1	TRBJ2-2	SARNAGGTGELF
TRBV6-2/TRBV6-3	TRBJ2-7	ASSYSRTAYEQY
TRBV7-2	TRBJ2-5	ASSLTSGGAQY
TRBV5-1	TRBJ1-1	ASSPGQGFNTEAF
TRBV7-2	TRBJ2-7	ASSPTGPMGGEQY
TRBV7-9	TRBJ2-1	ASNEQF
TRBV29-1	TRBJ2-3	SALKDTQY